One T cell receptor beta chain is described in this entry. The sample belongs to a study of blood T cell repertoires in COVID-19. Germline assignment: CDR1 SGHAT and CDR2 FQNNGV. CDR3 size: 16 residues. V gave up 2 bases and J gave up 5 bases; unmatched junction bases: 8. Per the original data handling: Amplified reference gene primers provided the basis for estimating nucleated cell counts. TCRdb's copy holds only in-frame clones and misses some; the assay was immunoSEQ multiplex PCR. The V and J calls and clone size were taken over from that table, and D and trimming were inferred from the DNA. The sample consists of 140,000 to 150,000 clones, around 84% of them appearing once.

The material sequenced was peripheral blood. The source is a human donor in a cohort sampled during active COVID-19. The chain employs TRBV11-2 and TRBJ2-1, with 8 bases fitting TRBD2. The DNA of the CDR3 is TGTGCCAGCAGCTTAAGGCGGAGCGGGGGAGACAATGAGCAGTTCTTC. Translating gives CASSLRRSGGDNEQFF.